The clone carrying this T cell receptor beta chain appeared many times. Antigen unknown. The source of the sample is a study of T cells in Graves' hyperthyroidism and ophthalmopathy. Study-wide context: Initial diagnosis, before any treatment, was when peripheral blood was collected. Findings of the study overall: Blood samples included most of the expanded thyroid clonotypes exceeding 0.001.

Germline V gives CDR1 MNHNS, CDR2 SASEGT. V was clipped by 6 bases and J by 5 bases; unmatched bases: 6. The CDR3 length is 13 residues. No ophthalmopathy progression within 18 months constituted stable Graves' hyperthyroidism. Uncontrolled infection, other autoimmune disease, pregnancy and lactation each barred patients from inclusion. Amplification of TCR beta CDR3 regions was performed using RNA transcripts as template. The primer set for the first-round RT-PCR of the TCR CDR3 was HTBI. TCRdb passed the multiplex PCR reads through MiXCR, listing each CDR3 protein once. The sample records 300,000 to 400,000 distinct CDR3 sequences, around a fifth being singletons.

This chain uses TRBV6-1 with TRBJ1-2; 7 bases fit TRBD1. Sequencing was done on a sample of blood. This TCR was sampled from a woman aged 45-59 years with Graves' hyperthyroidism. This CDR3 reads CASRTGTVYGYTF. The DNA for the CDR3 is TGTGCCAGCAGGACCGGGACAGTATATGGCTACACCTTC.